What follows are 28 T cell receptor beta chains derived from one specimen sequenced in a study of blood T cell repertoires in COVID-19. TCRdb keeps only in-frame clones here, not all; method: immunoSEQ multiplex PCR. The sample yields 150,000 to 200,000 clones, approximately 74% seen once. Sequencing was done on a sample of peripheral blood. These receptors were collected from a woman of 80 years or more with acute or convalescent COVID-19.

V gene TRBV28 combines with J gene TRBJ1-1; 9 positions match TRBD1. CDR3 length: 15 amino acids. V shed 8 bases and J 1 base; nucleotides not matched to a gene: 8. Germline CDR1 MDHEN, CDR2 SYDVKM. As DNA, the CDR3 is TGTGCCAGCCCCCCGACGGGACAGGGGAACACTGAAGCTTTCTTT. It translates to CASPPTGQGNTEAFF. Filled out from reference TRBV28 and TRBJ1-1, the complete variable domain reads DVKVTQSSRYLVKRTGEKVFLECVQDMDHENMFWYRQDPGLGLRLIYFSYDVKMKEKGDIPEGYSVSREKKERFSLILESASTNQTSMYLCASPPTGQGNTEAFFGQGTRLTVV.

This clone was seen a few times. V is TRBV7-2 and J is TRBJ2-3; 8 bases map to TRBD1. CDR3 length equals 15 residues. Germline V CDR1 and CDR2: SGHTA, FQGNSA. After removal of 5 bases from V and 3 bases from J, the junction contained 7 bases not matched to a gene. The CDR3 protein is CASSRRQGITDTQYF. The CDR3 DNA reads as TGTGCCAGCAGCCGTAGACAGGGGATTACAGATACGCAGTATTTT.

The chain carries TRBV3-1 (or the pseudogene TRBV3-2) and TRBJ1-2; 7 bases line up with TRBD1. This CDR3 is built from 14 residues. CDR1 is LGHDT, CDR2 YNNKEL, per germline (reference sequence). V lost 2 bases to trimming and J lost 7 bases; unmatched junction nucleotides: 7. The CDR3 DNA reads TGTGCCAGCAGCCAAAATGACAGGGACTCTGGCTACACCTTC. It translates to CASSQNDRDSGYTF.

The chain combines TRBV24-1 with TRBJ1-5, with 9 nucleotides matching TRBD1. There are 18 residues in the CDR3. CDR1 is KGHDR and CDR2 is SFDVKD in the germline V gene. V was clipped by 2 bases and J by 1 base; unmatched bases: 8. The CDR3 reads CATSDSATGGGSNQPQHF. The CDR3 DNA reads TGTGCCACCAGTGATTCGGCCACAGGGGGCGGAAGCAATCAGCCCCAGCATTTT.

CDR3 nucleotides: TGCAGTGCTAGTGCCCTCTCCTACAATGAGCAGTTCTTC. Protein: CSASALSYNEQFF. J is TRBJ2-1 and V is TRBV20-1; no definite D call. From germline, CDR1 is DFQATT and CDR2 SNEGSKA (reference sequence). V lost 3 bases, J lost 0 bases, and 6 bases lay in between. This CDR3 region has 13 residues.

This clone came up a few times. The V gene is TRBV5-1, the J gene TRBJ1-4; D gene unclear. Germline V CDR1 and CDR2: SGHRS, YFSETQ. V lost 0 bases, J lost 3 bases, and 9 bases lay in between. The CDR3 consists of 15 residues. DNA of the CDR3: TGCGCCAGCAGCTTGGATGGGCGAGCTAATGAAAAACTGTTTTTT. Amino acid sequence: CASSLDGRANEKLFF.

V and J are TRBV30 and TRBJ1-5; 7 positions agree with TRBD1. This CDR3 comprises 14 residues. CDR1 GTSNPN and CDR2 SVGIG come from the germline V gene (reference sequence). V was clipped by 0 bases and J by 2 bases; unmatched bases: 1. The CDR3 DNA follows: TGTGCCTGGAGTGTTCAGGGGGGCAATCAGCCCCAGCATTTT. It codes for CAWSVQGGNQPQHF.

V gene TRBV28 combines with J gene TRBJ2-7, with TRBD2 matching over 11 bases. The CDR3 consists of 15 residues. Trimming removed 6 bases from V and 2 bases from J; junction bases left unmatched: 6. Germline assignment: CDR1 MDHEN and CDR2 SYDVKM. This CDR3 is CASSYGTSGTYEQYF. The CDR3 DNA sequence: TGTGCCAGCAGCTATGGGACTAGCGGCACCTACGAGCAGTACTTC.

This clone was counted at least ten times. V and J are TRBV29-1 and TRBJ2-7; TRBD2 might be the D (8 bases). Trimming removed 5 bases from V and 0 bases from J, with 14 bases in between. CDR3 size: 14 residues. Germline V gene data show CDR1 as SQVTM and CDR2 as ANQGSEA. The CDR3, as DNA: TGCAGCGTTCCGGGGGGGGACAGCTCCTACGAGCAGTACTTC. Translating gives CSVPGGDSSYEQYF.

The rearrangement joins TRBV30 to TRBJ1-1; possibly TRBD1 for D (6 bases). The germline gives CDR1 GTSNPN, CDR2 SVGIG (reference sequence). This CDR3 spans 15 amino acids. Deletions cut 4 bases from V and 0 bases from J, with 15 bases between. The CDR3 reads CAWNTGQPLNTEAFF. CDR3 in DNA: TGTGCCTGGAACACAGGACAGCCCTTGAACACTGAAGCTTTCTTT.

This chain uses TRBV7-8 with TRBJ2-4; TRBD1 aligns across 7 bases. This CDR3 has 17 residues. The junction had 5 bases not matched to a gene; V was cut back by 0 bases and J by 0 bases. Germline V lookup: CDR1 SGHVS, CDR2 FQNEAQ. The DNA of the CDR3 is TGTGCCAGCAGCTTAGCGGGACAGAGTTTAGCCAAAAACATTCAGTACTTC. This gives the protein CASSLAGQSLAKNIQYF.

The rearrangement joins TRBV5-1 to TRBJ2-3, with TRBD2 matching over 10 bases. This CDR3 comprises 15 residues. The ends lost 6 bases at V and 5 bases at J; junction bases unmatched: 9. Germline assignment: CDR1 SGHRS and CDR2 YFSETQ. CDR3 DNA sequence: TGCGCCAGCATGTTAGCGGGAGGCTATGGAGATACGCAGTATTTT. Translating gives CASMLAGGYGDTQYF.

This chain links TRBV18 with TRBJ1-1, with TRBD1 as a possible D gene (6 bases). CDR3 length: 13 amino acids. Germline CDR1 KGHSH, CDR2 LQKENI. Trimming took off 9 bases at V and 6 bases at J, with 17 bases between the two ends. CDR3 sequence: CASNRDKWAEAFF. The CDR3 nucleotides read TGTGCCAGTAACAGGGATAAATGGGCTGAAGCTTTCTTT.

This clone was detected ten times or more. The rearrangement uses TRBV25-1 and TRBJ1-1; perhaps TRBD1 as D (5 bases). Trimming shortened V by 2 bases and J by 5 bases, and 12 bases separated the two germline ends. Germline assignment: CDR1 MGHDK and CDR2 SYGVNS. The CDR3 is made up of 14 amino acids. The CDR3 DNA reads TGTGCCAGCAGTGAACGTCAGGGAGGGACTGAAGCTTTCTTT. Amino acids: CASSERQGGTEAFF.

The CDR3, as DNA: TGCGCCAGCAGTGAGTCGTTAGCGGGAGGCCCCGCGACCCAGTACTTC. Translated: CASSESLAGGPATQYF. The genes are TRBV10-1 and TRBJ2-5; 10 nucleotides agree with TRBD2. V was clipped by 0 bases and J by 7 bases; unmatched bases: 8. Germline V gene data show CDR1 as WNHNN and CDR2 as SYGVQD (reference sequence). CDR3 length: 16 residues.

The chain is built from TRBV10-1 and TRBJ2-7; 8 positions agree with TRBD1. Germline V CDR1 and CDR2: WNHNN, SYGVQD (reference sequence). The V gene end was trimmed by 10 bases and the J gene end by 2 bases; junction bases not matched to a gene: 13. CDR3 length equals 15 residues. This chain's CDR3 is CATSSGTGPPYEQYF. As DNA, the CDR3 is TGCGCCACCTCGAGTGGGACAGGCCCTCCCTACGAGCAGTACTTC.

The chain employs TRBV28 and TRBJ2-1; TRBD2 aligns across 7 bases. The CDR3 is 14 residues long. Unmatched junction bases numbered 6, after V lost 10 bases and J lost 0 bases. CDR1 is MDHEN, CDR2 SYDVKM, per germline. As DNA, the CDR3 is TGTGCCACCCTAGCGGCGAGCTCCTACAATGAGCAGTTCTTC. Amino acids: CATLAASSYNEQFF.

The V gene is TRBV6-5, the J gene TRBJ1-2; possible D gene TRBD1, 6 bases. Trimming took 0 bases from V and 8 from J, leaving 13 bases between them. Germline lookup yields CDR1 MNHEY and CDR2 SVGAGI. There are 14 residues in the CDR3. Here the CDR3 reads CASSYSQGFWGYTF. CDR3 in DNA: TGTGCCAGCAGTTACTCACAGGGATTTTGGGGCTACACCTTC.

CDR3 region: CSVEAEHRTSGNGRRYEQYF. For the CDR3, the DNA is TGCAGCGTTGAAGCGGAGCATAGGACTAGCGGGAACGGGCGGCGGTACGAGCAGTACTTC. The V call is TRBV29-1, the J call TRBJ2-7, with 12 bases fitting TRBD2. The CDR3 spans 20 residues. Trimming at V came to 1 base and at J to 4 bases, leaving 20 bases not matched to a gene. In germline, CDR1 is SQVTM, CDR2 ANQGSEA.

CDR3 bases: TGTGCCAGCAGCTTAGCGCTCCGAACAGCCAGCTATGGCTACACCTTC. Amino acid sequence: CASSLALRTASYGYTF. This chain connects TRBV7-2 to TRBJ1-2; D is unclear. The CDR3 is 16 amino acids. Germline CDR1 is SGHTA and CDR2 is FQGNSA. Trimming left V 0 bases short and J 4 bases short, with 15 bases between. The whole variable domain, filled in from reference TRBV7-2 and TRBJ1-2, reads GAGVSQSPSNKVTEKGKDVELRCDPISGHTALYWYRQSLGQGLEFLIYFQGNSAPDKSGLPSDRFSAERTGGSVSTLTIQRTQQEDSAVYLCASSLALRTASYGYTFGSGTRLTVV.

The chain has TRBV10-3 and TRBJ2-7, with 10 nucleotides matching TRBD1. V shed 10 bases, J shed 1 base, and the junction held 10 bases outside the gene matches. The CDR3 has 15 amino acids. Germline V lookup: CDR1 ENHRY, CDR2 SYGVKD. CDR3 DNA: TGTGCCACTAAGATTCCGGGACAGGGGTCCTACGAGCAGTACTTC. Translation: CATKIPGQGSYEQYF.

V and J are TRBV4-3 and TRBJ2-7; 9 bases line up with TRBD2. Trimming removed 3 bases from V and 1 base from J; junction bases left unmatched: 1. CDR3 length: 14 amino acids. Germline V gene lookup returns CDR1 LGHNA and CDR2 YSLEER. The DNA of the CDR3 is TGCGCCAGCAGCCACCTAGCGGGGTCCTACGAGCAGTACTTC. Translation: CASSHLAGSYEQYF.

The chain has TRBV28 and TRBJ1-4; D is unresolved. Trimming cost V 7 bases and J 3 bases, with 3 bases left between them. There are 11 residues in the CDR3. The germline CDR1 and CDR2 sequences are MDHEN and SYDVKM. CDR3 protein: CASTSNEKLFF. Here the CDR3 DNA reads TGTGCCAGCACCTCTAATGAAAAACTGTTTTTT. Full variable domain (outside the CDR3, taken from reference TRBV28 and TRBJ1-4): DVKVTQSSRYLVKRTGEKVFLECVQDMDHENMFWYRQDPGLGLRLIYFSYDVKMKEKGDIPEGYSVSREKKERFSLILESASTNQTSMYLCASTSNEKLFFGSGTQLSVL.

The rearrangement uses TRBV6-2 or TRBV6-3 and TRBJ2-3; 7 bases match TRBD2. The CDR3 has 12 residues. Germline CDR1 and CDR2: MNHEY and SVGEGT. Losses at the gene ends were 4 bases for V and 13 bases for J; bases not matched to a gene: 8. CDR3 sequence (DNA): TGTGCCAGCAGTTTCTTTCTGGGGAGGGAGTATTTT. This encodes CASSFFLGREYF.

There are a few counts of this clone. The chain recombines TRBV5-1 with TRBJ2-3; 7 bases agree with TRBD2. The germline CDR1 and CDR2 sequences are SGHRS and YFSETQ. With 5 bases clipped from V and 5 bases from J, the junction kept 8 bases outside the gene matches. The CDR3 contains 14 residues. CDR3 DNA sequence: TGCGCCAGCAGTGAGGGAGGGGCTGAAGATACGCAGTATTTT. Protein: CASSEGGAEDTQYF.

This clone was found a few times. V and J are TRBV4-2 and TRBJ1-4; D perhaps matches TRBD1 (5 bases). The CDR3 has 13 residues. Deletions cut 1 base from V and 8 bases from J, with 8 bases between. From germline, CDR1 is LGHNA and CDR2 YNFKEQ. As DNA, the CDR3 is TGTGCCAGCAGCCAAGTCGACAGAGAAAAACTGTTTTTT. Protein: CASSQVDREKLFF.

The chain joins TRBV2 to TRBJ1-1; D is unresolved. The CDR3 consists of 14 residues. Germline-derived CDR1 and CDR2 are SNHLY and FYNNEI. Trimming took off 4 bases at V and 0 bases at J, with 9 bases between the two ends. The DNA for the CDR3 is TGTGCCAGCAGTGTAACTAGCCTGAACACTGAAGCTTTCTTT. This codes for CASSVTSLNTEAFF. The whole variable domain, remainder taken from reference TRBV2 and TRBJ1-1, is EPEVTQTPSHQVTQMGQEVILRCVPISNHLYFYWYRQILGQKVEFLVSFYNNEISEKSEIFDDQFSVERPDGSNFTLKIRSTKLEDSAMYFCASSVTSLNTEAFFGQGTRLTVV.

The chain is built from TRBV4-3 and TRBJ2-7; D is perhaps TRBD1 (6 bases). Per the germline V gene, CDR1 is LGHNA and CDR2 is YSLEER. The length of the CDR3 is 15 residues. The V end was cut by 2 bases, the J end by 2 bases, with 13 bases between. DNA of the CDR3: TGCGCCAGCAGCCAATACCGGACAGCACCCTACGAGCAGTACTTC. It yields the protein CASSQYRTAPYEQYF.